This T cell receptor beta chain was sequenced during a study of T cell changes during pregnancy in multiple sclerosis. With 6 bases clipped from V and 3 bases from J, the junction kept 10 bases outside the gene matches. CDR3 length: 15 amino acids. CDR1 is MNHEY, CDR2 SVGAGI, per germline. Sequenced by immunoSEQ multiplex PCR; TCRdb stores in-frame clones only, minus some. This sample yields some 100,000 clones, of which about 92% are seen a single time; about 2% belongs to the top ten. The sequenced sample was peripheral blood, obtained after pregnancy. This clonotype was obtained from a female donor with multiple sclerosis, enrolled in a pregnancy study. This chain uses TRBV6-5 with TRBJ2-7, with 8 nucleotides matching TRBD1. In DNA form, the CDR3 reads TGTGCCAGCAGAACCTCCCGGGACAGGCTCTACGAGCAGTACTTC. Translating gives CASRTSRDRLYEQYF.